One sample yielded the 4 T cell receptor beta chains listed below, sequenced in a study of blood T cell repertoires in COVID-19. Using immunoSEQ multiplex PCR, the repertoire was profiled, and TCRdb retains in-frame clones only, with some absent. The table lists some 120,000 clones, 88% of them singletons. Source material: peripheral blood. All receptors come from a man aged 45-65 years with acute or convalescent COVID-19.

This chain links TRBV5-4 with TRBJ2-6; the match to TRBD1 covers 9 bases. CDR1 SGHNT and CDR2 YYREEE come from the germline V gene (reference sequence). CDR3 size: 15 residues. With 5 bases clipped from V and 2 bases from J, the junction kept 2 bases outside the gene matches. CDR3 amino acids: CASSRTGAGANVLTF. Written as DNA, the CDR3 is TGTGCCAGCAGTCGGACAGGGGCTGGGGCCAACGTCCTGACTTTC.

The rearrangement links TRBV5-4 to TRBJ2-1; TRBD2 matches 8 bases. The CDR3 has 15 residues. V lost 3 bases and J lost 3; bases outside the gene matches: 5. CDR1 SGHNT and CDR2 YYREEE come from the germline V gene (reference sequence). The CDR3 DNA reads TGTGCCAGCAGCTCTACTAGCGGACTCTACAATGAGCAGTTCTTC. It encodes CASSSTSGLYNEQFF.

This clone was picked up one time. J is TRBJ1-2 and V is TRBV4-1; maybe TRBD1 (5 bases). With 1 base removed from V and 8 bases from J, the gap between germline ends came to 20 bases. In germline, CDR1 is MGHRA, CDR2 YSYEKL. The CDR3 runs to 16 residues. CDR3 bases: TGCGCCAGCAGCCAAGGTGCGGGGGTGGTTGTAGTAGGCTACACCTTC. It yields the protein CASSQGAGVVVVGYTF.

V usage is TRBV4-1 and J usage is TRBJ1-3; D not resolved. V lost 1 base and J lost 2, with 6 bases in between. CDR3 size: 14 residues. Per the germline V gene, CDR1 is MGHRA and CDR2 is YSYEKL. CDR3 in amino acids: CASSQAGAGNTIYF. The CDR3 coding sequence is TGCGCCAGCAGCCAAGCGGGAGCTGGAAACACCATATATTTT.